Here is one T cell receptor beta chain with its context. Germline values: CDR1 SGHDT, CDR2 YYEEEE. This CDR3 contains 14 residues. V lost 0 bases and J 3 bases, leaving 10 bases between the germline ends. The entry originates in a study of control samples from healthy donors and cancer patients. Using immunoSEQ multiplex PCR, the repertoire was profiled, and TCRdb retains in-frame clones only, with some absent. This sample's clone table lists about 190,000 clones. The sequenced sample was blood. J is TRBJ2-7 and V is TRBV5-6, with D perhaps matching TRBD1 or TRBD2 (5 bases each). The TCR sequence derives from a young woman in good health. The CDR3 spells CASSLGGTGYEQYF. Written as DNA, the CDR3 is TGTGCCAGCAGCTTGGGGGGGACCGGCTACGAGCAGTACTTC.